The 12 T cell receptor beta chains given below trace back to one sample, sequenced in a study of vaccination and CD4 T cells after COVID-19. The Oncomine TCR Beta short-read assay sequenced DNA from cultured CD4+ T cells. One entry per CDR3 protein, called by TCRdb with MiXCR from the PCR reads. The sample has 15,000 to 20,000 distinct CDR3 sequences, under 65% seen once. Regarding treatment: approximately 10-day PBMC culture with coronavirus spike peptide pools or control peptides (ViraFEST assay). Their cognate antigens are unknown. The source material was CD4+ T cells from blood, cultured in vitro, sampled after SARS-CoV-2 vaccination. The receptors derive from a human donor who had recovered from COVID-19.

This clonotype was found a few times. The chain employs TRBV6-2 or TRBV6-3 and TRBJ2-5, with D unclear. V lost 6 bases to trimming and J lost 3 bases, with 11 bases between them. This CDR3 contains 13 residues. CDR1 MNHEY and CDR2 SVGEGT come from the germline V gene. For the CDR3, the DNA is TGTGCCAGCAGGGATGTAGGAAAAGAGACCCAGTACTTC. This gives the protein CASRDVGKETQYF.

This clonotype came up once. This chain uses TRBV20-1 with TRBJ2-1, with D possibly TRBD2 on 6 matching bases. This CDR3 has 12 amino acids. The germline V gene has CDR1 DFQATT and CDR2 SNEGSKA (reference sequence). V was cut by 3 bases and J by 6 bases, with 9 bases left in between. Written as DNA, the CDR3 is TGCAGTGCTAGTATACTAGCCAATGAGCAGTTCTTC. Its protein product is CSASILANEQFF.

The rearrangement uses TRBV2 and TRBJ2-7; 13 nucleotides match TRBD2. After removal of 8 bases from V and 9 bases from J, the junction contained 10 bases not matched to a gene. Germline values: CDR1 SNHLY, CDR2 FYNNEI. This CDR3 has 14 amino acids. The CDR3 DNA reads TGTGCCAGCCTAACCGGGACTAGCGGGAACCGGCAGTACTTC. Protein: CASLTGTSGNRQYF.

J is TRBJ2-7 and V is TRBV7-2, with 9 bases fitting TRBD2. The CDR3 loop spans 15 amino acids. CDR1 is SGHTA, CDR2 FQGNSA, per germline. The trim removed 5 bases at V and 3 bases at J, leaving 8 bases unmatched. CDR3 loop: CASSPQTSGFYEQYF. The CDR3 region has the DNA TGTGCCAGCAGCCCACAGACTAGCGGATTCTACGAGCAGTACTTC.

This clonotype was counted a few times. This chain joins TRBV5-4 and TRBJ1-6; D call uncertain. V was shortened by 3 bases and J by 4 bases, with 11 bases between the two germline ends. Germline V gene lookup returns CDR1 SGHNT and CDR2 YYREEE (reference sequence). The CDR3 spans 15 residues. The CDR3 nucleotides read TGTGCCAGCAGCTCCTCGGACCGTTATAATTCACCCCTCCACTTT. This gives the protein CASSSSDRYNSPLHF.

V and J are TRBV18 and TRBJ2-1; unclear D gene. The CDR3 is 15 amino acids. With 5 bases removed from V and 0 bases from J, the gap between germline ends came to 11 bases. The germline gives CDR1 KGHSH, CDR2 LQKENI. The CDR3 is CASSENKGSYNEQFF. Here the CDR3 DNA reads TGTGCCAGCTCAGAGAACAAGGGCTCCTACAATGAGCAGTTCTTC.

The CDR3 spells CASSYRDTQYF. The CDR3, as DNA: TGTGCCAGCAGTTACCGAGATACGCAGTATTTT. This chain uses TRBV6-5 with TRBJ2-3; D is ambiguous. Germline assignment: CDR1 MNHEY and CDR2 SVGAGI. CDR3 length: 11 residues. The V gene lost 2 bases and the J gene lost 5 bases, with 2 bases spanning the gap.

In this sample, this clonotype turned up once. The chain carries TRBV5-6 and TRBJ2-7; the D is unclear. Germline V gene data show CDR1 as SGHDT and CDR2 as YYEEEE. The ends were cut back, 1 base at V and 3 bases at J, with 5 bases in the middle. This CDR3 region has 12 residues. The DNA for the CDR3 is TGTGCCAGCAGCTTGAGCCACTACGAGCAGTACTTC. It is translated as CASSLSHYEQYF. Combining the CDR3 with reference TRBV5-6 and TRBJ2-7 gives the whole variable domain DAGVTQSPTHLIKTRGQQVTLRCSPKSGHDTVSWYQQALGQGPQFIFQYYEEEERQRGNFPDRFSGHQFPNYSSELNVNALLLGDSALYLCASSLSHYEQYFGPGTRLTVT.

This clonotype was detected only a few times. The CDR3 sequence: CATARGLQPQHF. The DNA for the CDR3 is TGTGCCACCGCCCGGGGGTTGCAGCCCCAGCATTTT. The chain employs TRBV6-2 or TRBV6-3 and TRBJ1-5; D perhaps matches TRBD1 (5 bases). The CDR3 sequence is 12 residues long. The V and J ends lost 10 bases and 7 bases respectively, with 14 bases between them. In germline, CDR1 is MNHEY, CDR2 SVGEGT.

The chain combines TRBV25-1 with TRBJ1-3; D possibly corresponds to TRBD1 (6 bases). V shed 4 bases and J shed 2 bases, with 12 bases lying between them. The CDR3 sequence is 15 residues long. The germline CDR1 and CDR2 sequences are MGHDK and SYGVNS. In nucleotides, the CDR3 is TGTGCCAGCAGTGCCCCGGGGGGCCCTGGAAACACCATATATTTT. As protein: CASSAPGGPGNTIYF.

The chain employs TRBV3-1 and TRBJ1-1, with TRBD1 matching 7 bases. The V and J ends lost 3 bases and 6 bases, in that order; junction bases with no gene match: 7. Germline CDR1 reads LGHDT; CDR2 reads YNNKEL (reference sequence). The CDR3 runs 14 residues. CDR3 region: CASSQGTDFSEAFF. The CDR3 DNA sequence: TGTGCCAGCAGCCAGGGGACAGATTTCTCTGAAGCTTTCTTT.

V gene TRBV11-2 combines with J gene TRBJ2-2; D is possibly TRBD2 (5 bases). V lost 3 bases, J lost 5 bases, and 13 bases lay in between. Looked up from germline, CDR1 is SGHAT and CDR2 is FQNNGV. This CDR3 region has 15 residues. CDR3 sequence reads: CASSFGESATGELFF. CDR3 DNA sequence: TGTGCCAGCAGCTTCGGGGAATCTGCAACCGGGGAGCTGTTTTTT.